This T cell receptor beta chain appears in the sequencing data of a study of cytomegalovirus exposure and HLA in healthy donors. Broader study findings: For most TCR sequences rarity was the rule, although some public TCRs occurred in many donors. CMV antigen specificity of a few CMV-associated chains was confirmed in vitro. A reported reduction in N-insertions relative to the roughly 700-donor mean was seen in an Asian-associated ancestry cluster in a later analysis.

This CDR3 contains 14 residues. The V end was cut by 0 bases, the J end by 4 bases, with 10 bases between. Germline assignment: CDR1 MNHEY and CDR2 SVGAGI. Nominally healthy donors were sampled, though unrecorded immune exposures were likely. The PCR contained 60 Vbeta and 13 Jbeta primers. This table comes from immunoSEQ multiplex PCR, and its TCRdb copy is limited to in-frame clones, with some not included. This listing includes some 84,000 clones. As concerns this clone: Its antigen is unknown.

The chain links TRBV6-5 to TRBJ2-7; D unresolved. The receptor comes from a man aged 50 to 60 in good health and CMV-seronegative. Sample: PBMCs. This CDR3 is CASSYSGEIYEQYF. CDR3 DNA: TGTGCCAGCAGTTACTCTGGTGAGATATACGAGCAGTACTTC.